These 32 T cell receptor beta chains were sequenced from one sample in a study of T-cell memory formation after mild COVID-19. One entry per CDR3 protein, called by TCRdb with MiXCR from the 5' RACE reads. The sample records approximately 350,000 distinct CDR3 sequences, roughly 13% being singletons. The sample taken for sequencing was PBMCs or a T cell subset sorted from them (not recorded which). The origin of the receptors is a man aged 18 to 29 who had mild COVID-19 (a few samples of this study predate the infection). Cell type and time point are not known.

This clonotype was seen a handful of times. The chain combines TRBV20-1 with TRBJ1-1; TRBD1 might be the D (5 bases). Germline CDR1 and CDR2: DFQATT and SNEGSKA (reference sequence). V was pared by 1 base and J by 1 base, with 10 bases between. The CDR3 contains 14 residues. CDR3 bases: TGCAGTGCTAGAGTCCCGCAGGGGAACACTGAAGCTTTCTTT. It codes for CSARVPQGNTEAFF.

The chain is built from TRBV6-1 and TRBJ2-2; D is possibly TRBD2 (5 bases). V shed 7 bases and J shed 8 bases, with 17 bases lying between them. The CDR3 is 14 residues long. Germline V gives CDR1 MNHNS, CDR2 SASEGT. CDR3 in DNA: TGTGCCAGCAACCAGATCCTGGGAGTAGGGGAGCTGTTTTTT. Encoded protein: CASNQILGVGELFF.

The CDR3 sequence: CASSAGGGISYEQYV. For the CDR3, the DNA is TGTGCCAGCAGCGCGGGAGGGGGGATCTCCTACGAGCAGTACGTC. The chain has TRBV28 and TRBJ2-7; TRBD2 agrees at 9 bases. The CDR3 sequence is 15 residues long. Germline V gene sequence: CDR1 MDHEN, CDR2 SYDVKM. The ends lost 6 bases at V and 0 bases at J; junction bases unmatched: 6.

The sample holds many counts of this clonotype. The chain combines TRBV7-2 with TRBJ2-5; unclear D gene. V dropped 4 bases and J dropped 5 bases, with 14 bases sitting between them. The CDR3 totals 14 residues. The germline CDR1 and CDR2 sequences are SGHTA and FQGNSA. CDR3: CASSYRFGSETQYF. The CDR3, as DNA: TGTGCCAGCAGCTACCGATTTGGGTCGGAGACCCAGTACTTC.

This clonotype came up a few times. The gene calls are TRBV6-5 and TRBJ2-7; TRBD1 matches at 8 bases. This CDR3 has 14 amino acids. Germline lookup yields CDR1 MNHEY and CDR2 SVGAGI. With 5 bases clipped from V and 2 bases from J, the junction kept 5 bases outside the gene matches. CDR3 residues: CASSGQGAAYEQYF. CDR3 nucleotides: TGTGCCAGCAGTGGACAGGGCGCGGCCTACGAGCAGTACTTC.

This clonotype was observed a few times. The V and J genes are TRBV7-2 and TRBJ1-4; 8 bases fit TRBD1. The CDR3 consists of 15 residues. J lost 3 bases, V lost 3 bases, and 3 bases had no gene match. Germline V gives CDR1 SGHTA, CDR2 FQGNSA. The CDR3 protein is CASSFQTGANEKLFF. In DNA form, the CDR3 reads TGTGCCAGCAGCTTTCAGACAGGGGCTAATGAAAAACTGTTTTTT.

This clonotype was counted ten times or more. The chain has TRBV7-8 and TRBJ2-4; D ambiguous. Looked up from germline, CDR1 is SGHVS and CDR2 is FQNEAQ. The CDR3 loop spans 12 amino acids. V was cut by 2 bases and J by 6 bases, with 5 bases left in between. CDR3 sequence (DNA): TGTGCCAGCAGCTTAATTGTAAACATTCAGTACTTC. Protein: CASSLIVNIQYF. The full variable domain, completed using reference TRBV7-8 and TRBJ2-4, is GAGVSQSPRYKVAKRGQDVALRCDPISGHVSLFWYQQALGQGPEFLTYFQNEAQLDKSGLPSDRFFAERPEGSVSTLKIQRTQQEDSAVYLCASSLIVNIQYFGAGTRLSVL.

The gene calls are TRBV11-2 and TRBJ2-6, with D tentatively TRBD2 (5 bases). The CDR3 is 15 amino acids. Germline values: CDR1 SGHAT, CDR2 FQNNGV. With 3 bases removed from V and 1 base from J, the gap between germline ends came to 7 bases. CDR3 DNA sequence: TGTGCCAGCAGCTTTGCGGGTTCTGGGGCCAACGTCCTGACTTTC. Translated: CASSFAGSGANVLTF.

This clonotype was observed at least ten times. This chain links TRBV11-2 with TRBJ2-1; D might be TRBD2 (6 bases). Germline CDR1 reads SGHAT; CDR2 reads FQNNGV. Deletions cut 5 bases from V and 4 bases from J, with 15 bases between. The CDR3 contains 15 residues. This chain's CDR3 is CASSPHQGLYNEQFF. The CDR3 nucleotides read TGTGCCAGCAGCCCCCACCAGGGACTGTACAATGAGCAGTTCTTC. Full variable domain (rest looked up from reference TRBV11-2 and TRBJ2-1): EAGVAQSPRYKIIEKRQSVAFWCNPISGHATLYWYQQILGQGPKLLIQFQNNGVVDDSQLPKDRFSAERLKGVDSTLKIQPAKLEDSAVYLCASSPHQGLYNEQFFGPGTRLTVL.

This clonotype was found a few times. The rearrangement joins TRBV29-1 to TRBJ1-2, with D perhaps TRBD1 (5 bases). Trimming took 4 bases from V and 2 from J, leaving 11 bases between them. Germline CDR1 reads SQVTM; CDR2 reads ANQGSEA. The CDR3 has 13 amino acids. The CDR3, as DNA: TGCAGCGTTGGCGGACACAGAAACTATGGCTACACCTTC. Protein sequence: CSVGGHRNYGYTF.

The chain carries TRBV6-6 and TRBJ1-1; D call uncertain. Germline values: CDR1 MNHNY, CDR2 SVGAGI (reference sequence). This CDR3 spans 11 amino acids. Trimming removed 7 bases from V and 4 bases from J, with 7 bases in between. CDR3 loop: CASTKTTEAFF. CDR3 sequence (DNA): TGTGCCAGCACCAAGACCACTGAAGCTTTCTTT.

This clonotype was seen ten or more times. The V and J genes are TRBV6-2 or TRBV6-3 and TRBJ1-1, with no clear D. V gave up 3 bases and J gave up 1 base, with 3 bases separating them. The CDR3 contains 12 residues. Germline CDR1 and CDR2: MNHEY and SVGEGT. CDR3 loop: CASSYSNTEAFF. For the CDR3, the DNA is TGTGCCAGCAGTTATTCGAACACTGAAGCTTTCTTT.

This clonotype was detected only a few times. V and J are TRBV7-3 and TRBJ2-1; 7 bases match TRBD2. V was clipped by 0 bases and J by 6 bases; unmatched bases: 2. The germline V gene encodes CDR1 SGHTA and CDR2 FQGTGA. This CDR3 has 14 amino acids. The CDR3 nucleotides read TGTGCCAGCAGCTTAACGGGGGGGTCCAATGAGCAGTTCTTC. Translating gives CASSLTGGSNEQFF.

This clonotype has just a few counts. The rearrangement uses TRBV5-4 and TRBJ2-1; D is perhaps TRBD1 (6 bases). CDR1 and CDR2 from the germline V gene are SGHNT and YYREEE (reference sequence). The CDR3 length is 15 residues. V was cut by 4 bases and J by 3 bases, with 14 bases left in between. In nucleotides, the CDR3 is TGTGCCAGCAGCAGACAGGACATGGGCTACAATGAGCAGTTCTTC. Translated: CASSRQDMGYNEQFF.

In its sample, this clonotype was seen many times. This rearrangement joins TRBV5-1 to TRBJ2-3; D uncertain. CDR1 is SGHRS and CDR2 is YFSETQ in the germline V gene. V was trimmed by 6 bases and J by 2 bases, leaving 7 bases between them. The CDR3 is made up of 12 amino acids. CDR3 nucleotides: TGCGCCAGCACGGCGGACACAGATACGCAGTATTTT. Protein product: CASTADTDTQYF.

This clonotype was counted a few times. The CDR3: CSASEGNQPQHF. DNA for the CDR3: TGCAGTGCTAGTGAGGGGAATCAGCCCCAGCATTTT. The J gene is TRBJ1-5, the V gene TRBV20-1; D is perhaps TRBD1 (5 bases). The ends were cut back, 3 bases at V and 4 bases at J, with 7 bases in the middle. The CDR3 is 12 amino acids. CDR1 is DFQATT, CDR2 SNEGSKA, per germline (reference sequence).

This clonotype was detected a few times. The chain is built from TRBV4-3 and TRBJ1-1, with TRBD1 identical over 10 bases. This CDR3 region has 15 residues. Germline trimming cut 11 bases from V and 4 bases from J; bases unmatched to any gene: 13. Germline V gene lookup returns CDR1 LGHNA and CDR2 YSLEER. The CDR3, as DNA: TGCGCCTCAGGTCCCGACAGGGGGCTTAGCACTGAAGCTTTCTTT. Amino acid sequence: CASGPDRGLSTEAFF.

CDR3 sequence reads: CASSLIQGTEAFF. The CDR3 DNA is TGTGCCAGCAGCCTTATCCAGGGGACTGAAGCTTTCTTT. The chain combines TRBV7-3 with TRBJ1-1, with D maybe TRBD1 (6 bases). Trimming stripped 5 bases from V and 5 bases from J, with 12 bases between. CDR3 length equals 13 residues. Looked up from germline, CDR1 is SGHTA and CDR2 is FQGTGA.

This chain uses TRBV5-5 with TRBJ1-2; the D gene is possibly TRBD1 (6 bases). The CDR3 totals 16 residues. Germline V gene data show CDR1 as SGHKS and CDR2 as YYEKEE (reference sequence). The V end was cut by 4 bases, the J end by 1 base, with 17 bases between. CDR3 protein: CASSRITGTLNYGYTF. The CDR3 DNA follows: TGTGCCAGCAGCCGAATAACCGGGACACTTAACTATGGCTACACCTTC.

This chain joins TRBV7-2 and TRBJ2-1, with a possible D match to TRBD1 (6 bases). The CDR3 is 15 amino acids. Trimming stripped 2 bases from V and 8 bases from J, with 16 bases between. Germline lookup yields CDR1 SGHTA and CDR2 FQGNSA. The CDR3 nucleotides are TGTGCCAGCAGCTTAACCAGGGGAAGGGTCGATGAGCAGTTCTTC. This sequence encodes CASSLTRGRVDEQFF.

This clonotype was found a few times. This sequence joins TRBV7-9 and TRBJ2-2; no firm D call. The CDR3 length is 14 residues. Germline CDR1 reads SEHNR; CDR2 reads FQNEAQ (reference sequence). V lost 1 base and J lost 4, with 7 bases in between. Here the CDR3 DNA reads TGTGCCAGCAGCTTAGTCGGACCCACCGGGGAGCTGTTTTTT. It yields the protein CASSLVGPTGELFF.

In its sample, this clonotype was seen a few times. The rearrangement uses TRBV6-2 or TRBV6-3 and TRBJ2-7; the D is unclear. The CDR3 covers 11 residues. The ends were cut back, 2 bases at V and 9 bases at J, with 8 bases in the middle. From germline, CDR1 is MNHEY and CDR2 SVGEGT. The CDR3: CASSYPSGQYF. The DNA for the CDR3 is TGTGCCAGCAGTTACCCGTCCGGGCAGTACTTC.

This clonotype was detected many times. This chain uses TRBV7-2 with TRBJ2-1; TRBD2 aligns across 7 bases. The CDR3 extends over 13 amino acids. With 3 bases clipped from V and 7 bases from J, the junction kept 3 bases outside the gene matches. Germline lookup yields CDR1 SGHTA and CDR2 FQGNSA. The CDR3: CASSFRGSNEQFF. The DNA of the CDR3 is TGTGCCAGCAGCTTTCGCGGGAGTAATGAGCAGTTCTTC.

Only a few counts were recorded for this clonotype. The V call is TRBV4-3, the J call TRBJ1-6, with TRBD1 matching 7 bases. CDR1 is LGHNA, CDR2 YSLEER, per germline. The CDR3 consists of 16 residues. V gave up 3 bases and J gave up 9 bases; unmatched junction bases: 11. CDR3 amino acids: CASSHDRVAIGSPLHF. The CDR3 DNA reads TGCGCCAGCAGCCACGACAGGGTAGCGATAGGTTCACCCCTCCACTTT.

This clonotype was picked up many times. The chain couples TRBV7-3 to TRBJ2-3; 10 positions match TRBD2. CDR3 length: 15 amino acids. The germline V gene has CDR1 SGHTA and CDR2 FQGTGA. J was trimmed by 6 bases and V by 4 bases; bases with no gene match: 7. This CDR3 reads CASSSLAGELDTQYF. CDR3 sequence (DNA): TGTGCCAGCAGCTCTCTAGCGGGGGAGCTTGATACGCAGTATTTT.

The table lists this clonotype with many counts. The chain carries TRBV3-1 and TRBJ1-6, with D unresolved. CDR3 length equals 13 residues. V was clipped by 4 bases and J by 10 bases, with 11 bases between them. Germline V gene lookup returns CDR1 LGHDT and CDR2 YNNKEL (reference sequence). This chain's CDR3 is CASSPTNQSPLHF. CDR3 nucleotide sequence: TGTGCCAGCAGCCCAACCAATCAGTCACCCCTCCACTTT.

This clonotype was seen once. This sequence joins TRBV11-3 and TRBJ2-3; weak D call: TRBD2 (6 bases). The germline V gene encodes CDR1 SGHNT and CDR2 YENEEA. The CDR3 is 14 amino acids. V lost 5 bases to trimming and J lost 4 bases, with 13 bases between them. The CDR3 nucleotides are TGTGCCAGCAGCACCCCGGGGGATTCAGATACGCAGTATTTT. Residues: CASSTPGDSDTQYF.

This sequence joins TRBV7-9 and TRBJ2-5, with D possibly TRBD2 on 5 matching bases. From germline, CDR1 is SEHNR and CDR2 FQNEAQ (reference sequence). This CDR3 has 12 amino acids. The V and J ends lost 8 bases and 4 bases respectively, with 11 bases between them. The CDR3 region is CASVLGVETQYF. CDR3 in DNA: TGTGCCAGCGTACTGGGAGTAGAGACCCAGTACTTC.

The table lists this clonotype with many counts. The V and J genes are TRBV29-1 and TRBJ1-2; D uncertain. The CDR3 has 15 amino acids. V lost 5 bases, J lost 4 bases, and 20 bases lay in between. Germline V gives CDR1 SQVTM, CDR2 ANQGSEA. CDR3 sequence reads: CSVNSGPHLFYGYTF. CDR3 bases: TGCAGCGTTAATAGCGGGCCCCATCTCTTCTATGGCTACACCTTC. Drawing the rest from reference TRBV29-1 and TRBJ1-2, the complete variable domain is SAVISQKPSRDICQRGTSLTIQCQVDSQVTMMFWYRQQPGQSLTLIATANQGSEATYESGFVIDKFPISRPNLTFSTLTVSNMSPEDSSIYLCSVNSGPHLFYGYTFGSGTRLTVV.

This clonotype was picked up many times. CDR3: CASKYSGELFF. As DNA, the CDR3 is TGTGCCAGCAAATATTCCGGGGAGCTGTTTTTT. This rearrangement joins TRBV2 to TRBJ2-2; no definite D call. The germline CDR1 and CDR2 sequences are SNHLY and FYNNEI. Trimming removed 7 bases from V and 6 bases from J, with 6 bases in between. The CDR3 covers 11 residues.

The gene calls are TRBV19 and TRBJ2-2, with D uncertain. The CDR3 totals 16 residues. V lost 7 bases to trimming and J lost 5 bases, with 20 bases between them. The germline gives CDR1 LNHDA, CDR2 SQIVND (reference sequence). CDR3: CASNRRTVQKTGELFF. In nucleotides, the CDR3 is TGTGCCAGTAACCGGCGCACAGTACAGAAGACCGGGGAGCTGTTTTTT.

This clonotype was detected a few times. The chain carries TRBV7-2 and TRBJ2-3, with 9 positions matching TRBD2. The germline CDR1 and CDR2 sequences are SGHTA and FQGNSA. This CDR3 has 16 residues. Trimming at V came to 3 bases and at J to 3 bases, leaving 7 bases not matched to a gene. The CDR3 nucleotides are TGTGCCAGCAGCTTTGCGGGGACTAGCAGTACAGATACGCAGTATTTT. Translated: CASSFAGTSSTDTQYF.